One and the same sample provided the 21 T cell receptor beta chains below, sequenced in a study of shared clonotypes between healthy human individuals. Profiling relied on immunoSEQ multiplex PCR, and the TCRdb table lists in-frame clones only, not all of them. The data contain a few million clones, around nine tenths of them singletons. Source material: naive CD4+ T cells sorted from blood. The subset denotes: CD45RA+ positively selected. The receptors were sampled from a young man in good health.

The rearrangement uses TRBV4-1 and TRBJ1-6; 7 bases are shared with TRBD1. CDR1 is MGHRA and CDR2 is YSYEKL in the germline V gene. The CDR3 is 16 amino acids. The V gene end was trimmed by 1 base and the J gene end by 6 bases; junction bases not matched to a gene: 6. This chain's CDR3 is CASSQGQGVFNSPLHF. The CDR3, as DNA: TGCGCCAGCAGCCAAGGCCAGGGGGTTTTTAATTCACCCCTCCACTTT.

The V and J genes are TRBV28 and TRBJ2-7, with D perhaps TRBD1 (6 bases). Deletions cut 5 bases from V and 6 bases from J, with 14 bases between. The germline CDR1 and CDR2 sequences are MDHEN and SYDVKM. The CDR3 spans 13 residues. This CDR3 reads CASSLIQGREQYF. DNA of the CDR3: TGTGCCAGCAGTCTAATACAGGGTCGCGAGCAGTACTTC. The full variable domain, its missing parts supplied by reference TRBV28 and TRBJ2-7, is DVKVTQSSRYLVKRTGEKVFLECVQDMDHENMFWYRQDPGLGLRLIYFSYDVKMKEKGDIPEGYSVSREKKERFSLILESASTNQTSMYLCASSLIQGREQYFGPGTRLTVT.

V gene TRBV7-6 combines with J gene TRBJ2-2; unclear D gene. The germline CDR1 and CDR2 sequences are SGHVS and FNYEAQ. Trimming took 3 bases from V and 1 from J, leaving 6 bases between them. CDR3 size: 14 residues. The CDR3, as DNA: TGTGCCAGCAGCTTCCAACAGAACACCGGGGAGCTGTTTTTT. It codes for CASSFQQNTGELFF.

This clone was recorded only once. This chain connects TRBV5-4 to TRBJ1-4; 8 bases align to TRBD1. From germline, CDR1 is SGHNT and CDR2 YYREEE (reference sequence). The J segment lost 3 bases and the V segment lost 0 bases, leaving 1 base of the junction unmatched. This CDR3 is 15 amino acids long. The CDR3 sequence is CASSLGTGSNEKLFF. The DNA of the CDR3 is TGTGCCAGCAGCTTGGGGACAGGGTCTAATGAAAAACTGTTTTTT.

This chain links TRBV7-2 with TRBJ1-5; D not certain. CDR3 length: 13 residues. Between the trimmed V and J ends, which lost 3 bases and 4 bases, there was a span of 7 bases. The germline V gene encodes CDR1 SGHTA and CDR2 FQGNSA. The CDR3 reads CASSFPGNQPQHF. CDR3 coding DNA: TGTGCCAGCAGCTTTCCGGGGAATCAGCCCCAGCATTTT.

This chain uses TRBV12-5 with TRBJ2-2; TRBD1 matches at 9 bases. V lost 10 bases and J lost 4; bases outside the gene matches: 4. The CDR3 sequence is 13 residues long. CDR1 is LGHNT and CDR2 is FRNRAP in the germline V gene. This chain's CDR3 is CATGQGGTGELFF. The DNA for the CDR3 is TGTGCTACGGGACAGGGAGGCACCGGGGAGCTGTTTTTT.

The genes are TRBV5-6 and TRBJ1-4; 8 bases agree with TRBD1. Germline V lookup: CDR1 SGHDT, CDR2 YYEEEE. The length of the CDR3 is 18 residues. V lost 4 bases to trimming and J lost 5 bases; unmatched junction nucleotides: 16. This chain's CDR3 is CASSRIKGRDRINEKLFF. The DNA for the CDR3 is TGTGCCAGCAGCCGAATAAAAGGTCGGGACAGGATCAATGAAAAACTGTTTTTT. The whole variable domain, remainder taken from reference TRBV5-6 and TRBJ1-4, is DAGVTQSPTHLIKTRGQQVTLRCSPKSGHDTVSWYQQALGQGPQFIFQYYEEEERQRGNFPDRFSGHQFPNYSSELNVNALLLGDSALYLCASSRIKGRDRINEKLFFGSGTQLSVL.

The chain recombines TRBV11-2 with TRBJ2-1, with TRBD2 identical over 12 bases. V shed 4 bases and J 0 bases; nucleotides not matched to a gene: 1. This CDR3 contains 16 residues. Germline CDR1 is SGHAT and CDR2 is FQNNGV. Written as DNA, the CDR3 is TGTGCCAGCAGCTCGACTAGCGGGAGCTCCTACAATGAGCAGTTCTTC. This encodes CASSSTSGSSYNEQFF.

This clone was picked up one time. The chain joins TRBV7-6 to TRBJ2-3; D ambiguous. Germline CDR1 reads SGHVS; CDR2 reads FNYEAQ. The V end lost 5 bases, the J end lost 0 bases, and 9 bases lay between the germline ends. This CDR3 comprises 14 residues. The CDR3: CASSPRRSTDTQYF. CDR3 coding DNA: TGTGCCAGCAGCCCCCGTCGGAGCACAGATACGCAGTATTTT.

Points on this clone: The sample contains more than one DNA sequence encoding this CDR3. The chain carries TRBV2 and TRBJ1-5; D not resolved. V shed 6 bases and J shed 1 base, with 7 bases lying between them. The CDR3 spans 13 residues. The germline gives CDR1 SNHLY, CDR2 FYNNEI. DNA for the CDR3: TGTGCCAGCAGCCCGGACAGCAATCAGCCCCAGCATTTT. Protein product: CASSPDSNQPQHF.

This chain joins TRBV19 and TRBJ1-1; D unclear. There are 14 residues in the CDR3. CDR1 and CDR2 from the germline V gene are LNHDA and SQIVND (reference sequence). V was shortened by 7 bases and J by 4 bases, with 16 bases between the two germline ends. The CDR3 sequence: CASTSPGKGTEAFF. The CDR3 region has the DNA TGTGCCAGTACCTCTCCGGGGAAAGGCACTGAAGCTTTCTTT.

This chain joins TRBV29-1 and TRBJ2-2; D gene uncertain. Trimming stripped 1 base from V and 6 bases from J, with 15 bases between. The germline CDR1 and CDR2 sequences are SQVTM and ANQGSEA. The CDR3 is 15 amino acids. CDR3 bases: TGCAGCGTTGAAGTAGGTACAACATCCGCCGGGGAGCTGTTTTTT. Residues: CSVEVGTTSAGELFF.

This chain joins TRBV27 and TRBJ2-2, with 8 nucleotides matching TRBD2. Germline lookup yields CDR1 MNHEY and CDR2 SMNVEV (reference sequence). This CDR3 is 15 amino acids long. Trimming at V came to 8 bases and at J to 4 bases, leaving 9 bases not matched to a gene. The CDR3 reads CASRVDSGTTGELFF. The CDR3 bases are TGTGCCAGCCGGGTTGATAGCGGGACCACCGGGGAGCTGTTTTTT.

This chain connects TRBV7-2 to TRBJ2-1; a weak D match, TRBD1 (6 bases). V was pared by 8 bases and J by 5 bases, with 16 bases between. The CDR3 extends over 14 amino acids. Per the germline V gene, CDR1 is SGHTA and CDR2 is FQGNSA. The CDR3 DNA reads as TGTGCCAGCTATGGGGGCCCGGGCAACAATGAGCAGTTCTTC. Its protein is CASYGGPGNNEQFF. The variable domain in full, with the rest retrieved from reference TRBV7-2 and TRBJ2-1, is GAGVSQSPSNKVTEKGKDVELRCDPISGHTALYWYRQSLGQGLEFLIYFQGNSAPDKSGLPSDRFSAERTGGSVSTLTIQRTQQEDSAVYLCASYGGPGNNEQFFGPGTRLTVL.

The genes are TRBV28 and TRBJ1-2; D is perhaps TRBD1 (6 bases). The V end lost 6 bases, the J end lost 4 bases, and 21 bases lay between the germline ends. The germline gives CDR1 MDHEN, CDR2 SYDVKM. The CDR3 is 16 residues long. CDR3 sequence (DNA): TGTGCCAGCAGGCCCCGGGGGGCTCCTGCGGGCTATGGCTACACCTTC. As protein: CASRPRGAPAGYGYTF.

This chain uses TRBV11-2 with TRBJ2-7, with 7 bases fitting TRBD1. Trimming took 5 bases from V and 7 from J; bases not matched to a gene: 14. The germline gives CDR1 SGHAT, CDR2 FQNNGV. The length of the CDR3 is 15 residues. The CDR3 bases are TGTGCCAGCAGCATCTCGACAGGGCCCTCGACGGAGCAGTACTTC. Encoded protein: CASSISTGPSTEQYF.

The chain carries TRBV5-6 and TRBJ2-5; 9 bases line up with TRBD2. J was trimmed by 5 bases and V by 3 bases; bases with no gene match: 8. This CDR3 has 15 amino acids. The germline CDR1 and CDR2 sequences are SGHDT and YYEEEE. CDR3 nucleotide sequence: TGTGCCAGCAGCTCAGGGCGGGAGGGATGGGAGACCCAGTACTTC. Its protein is CASSSGREGWETQYF. The whole variable domain, remainder taken from reference TRBV5-6 and TRBJ2-5, is DAGVTQSPTHLIKTRGQQVTLRCSPKSGHDTVSWYQQALGQGPQFIFQYYEEEERQRGNFPDRFSGHQFPNYSSELNVNALLLGDSALYLCASSSGREGWETQYFGPGTRLLVL.

The rearrangement uses TRBV6-5 and TRBJ2-7; no reliable D call. Trimming stripped 8 bases from V and 9 bases from J, with 23 bases between. Germline V gives CDR1 MNHEY, CDR2 SVGAGI. This CDR3 region has 14 residues. The CDR3 DNA follows: TGTGCCAGCTCTCGCCAACAAACCCCAGCTGGGCAGTACTTC. This gives the protein CASSRQQTPAGQYF.

This chain connects TRBV18 to TRBJ1-2; a weak D match, TRBD1 (6 bases). CDR3 length: 15 residues. Looked up from germline, CDR1 is KGHSH and CDR2 is LQKENI. V lost 6 bases and J lost 2, with 16 bases in between. CDR3 DNA sequence: TGTGCCAGCTCCCGAGCCCGGGACACCAACTATGGCTACACCTTC. The encoded protein is CASSRARDTNYGYTF.

The chain carries TRBV7-8 and TRBJ2-7, with 10 positions matching TRBD1. Trimming at V came to 1 base and at J to 6 bases, leaving 3 bases not matched to a gene. Germline-derived CDR1 and CDR2 are SGHVS and FQNEAQ. The CDR3 sequence is 14 residues long. The DNA for the CDR3 is TGTGCCAGCAGCTTAGGTTGGGACAGGGGCGAGCAGTACTTC. Encoded protein: CASSLGWDRGEQYF.

V gene TRBV6-5 combines with J gene TRBJ1-4; D perhaps matches TRBD1 (6 bases). Germline V gene lookup returns CDR1 MNHEY and CDR2 SVGAGI. There are 13 residues in the CDR3. Trimming left V 8 bases short and J 7 bases short, with 14 bases between. The CDR3 loop reads CASRQRGGEKLFF. Written as DNA, the CDR3 is TGTGCCAGCCGCCAAAGGGGGGGTGAAAAACTGTTTTTT.